This TCR beta chain was documented in a study of blood T cell repertoires in COVID-19. Study in general: The origin of the acute and convalescent COVID-19 samples was the United States, Italy and Spain. PBMCs, B-cell-depleted T cells, or T cells were the source of the cDNA or gDNA that made up the material.

The CDR3 sequence is 17 residues long. The V segment lost 2 bases and the J segment 7 bases; nucleotides outside the gene matches: 12. Germline V gene data show CDR1 as MNHEY and CDR2 as SVGEGT. In the study's own analysis: Quantification of nucleated cells was approximated via reference gene primer amplification. The protocol was immunoSEQ multiplex PCR, while the TCRdb copy is restricted to in-frame clones and leaves out a portion. Clonal size and the V and J genes are those of that table, whereas D and trimming came from the DNA. In the table there are some 85,000 clones, 65% to 80% of which are singletons. This clone was recorded many times.

The sample consisted of peripheral blood. The chain employs TRBV6-2 or TRBV6-3 and TRBJ2-2, with 8 nucleotides matching TRBD1. This receptor was taken from a woman aged 80 or older with active or convalescent COVID-19. The CDR3: CASSYTLQGARHGELFF. The CDR3 nucleotides read TGTGCCAGCAGTTACACACTCCAGGGGGCGCGACACGGGGAGCTGTTTTTT.